These T cell receptor beta chains were read from a single sample in a study of blood T cell repertoires in COVID-19. The repertoire was sequenced with immunoSEQ multiplex PCR; TCRdb's copy has only in-frame clones and lacks some. This sample has approximately 180,000 clones; about 85% occur once, and the top ten carry roughly 18%. The sample comprised peripheral blood. The receptors were gathered from a person between 65 and 79 years old with COVID-19, enrolled during active disease. Both conserved end residues are part of each CDR3. A D gene is named only where the DNA matches it firmly. Clone size is given for some rows only: seen once, a few or many times, or a class if the clone is expanded.

size	D	V	J	DNA	CDR3
.	.	TRBV5-8	TRBJ2-5	TGTGCCAGCAGCTTGAAGGGGTCGGAGACCCAGTACTTC	CASSLKGSETQYF
few	TRBD1	TRBV27	TRBJ1-4	TGTGCCAGCAGACGACAGGGGGGAGCAACTAATGAAAAACTGTTTTTT	CASRRQGGATNEKLFF
.	.	TRBV5-1	TRBJ2-5	TGCGCCAGCAGCTTGGCTAAAGAGACCCAGTACTTC	CASSLAKETQYF
.	.	TRBV7-9	TRBJ1-6	TGTGCCAGCCACACCGCGCGGGGTGGGGTCTATAATTCACCCCTCCACTTT	CASHTARGGVYNSPLHF
.	TRBD1	TRBV30	TRBJ2-7	TGTGCCTGGAACAGGGGGGTGTGGGAGCAGTACTTC	CAWNRGVWEQYF
.	TRBD2	TRBV7-2	TRBJ2-7	TGTGCCAGCAGCCCCCCCTCTAGCGGGAGGAGGACCTACGAGCAGTACTTC	CASSPPSSGRRTYEQYF
.	TRBD1	TRBV7-2	TRBJ2-3	TGTGCCAGCAGCTTCGGGACAGGGGCTAGCACAGATACGCAGTATTTT	CASSFGTGASTDTQYF
few	TRBD2	TRBV29-1	TRBJ2-1	TGCAGCGTTGATCTAGCGGGGTTGAGCTCCTACAATGAGCAGTTCTTC	CSVDLAGLSSYNEQFF
.	.	TRBV11-2	TRBJ2-7	TGTGCCAGCAGCACCCTGGGCTCTAGCAGCACCTACGAGCAGTACTTC	CASSTLGSSSTYEQYF
.	TRBD2	TRBV28	TRBJ2-1	TGTGCCAGCAGATCCGCCGGGACTAGCTTTGCCAATGAGCAGTTCTTC	CASRSAGTSFANEQFF
.	TRBD1	TRBV5-1	TRBJ2-5	TGCGCCAGCAGCTTGAGGGGGCTGGGGGAGACCCAGTACTTC	CASSLRGLGETQYF
.	.	TRBV18	TRBJ2-7	TGTGCCAGCTCACCAGGCCAGGGAACCTACGAGCAGTACTTC	CASSPGQGTYEQYF
.	TRBD1	TRBV28	TRBJ1-1	TGTGCCACAAGGTCCGGGACAGGGAACACTGAAGCTTTCTTT	CATRSGTGNTEAFF
.	TRBD2	TRBV7-9	TRBJ2-7	TGTGCCAGCAGCTTACTAGCGGGGACCGAGCAGTACTTC	CASSLLAGTEQYF
.	.	TRBV5-8	TRBJ2-7	TGTGCCAGCAGCTCCCCCGTGGCGGTAACCTACGAGCAGTACTTC	CASSSPVAVTYEQYF
.	.	TRBV21-1	TRBJ1-5	TGTGCCAGCAGCAAACATCGGGCAGACTATAGCAATCAGCCCCAGCATTTT	CASSKHRADYSNQPQHF
few	TRBD2	TRBV30	TRBJ2-3	TGTGCCTGGAGTGTACCTAGCGGGTTGGATACGCAGTATTTT	CAWSVPSGLDTQYF
.	.	TRBV3-1/TRBV3-2	TRBJ1-3	TGTGCCAGCAGTCTAAGACAGGGAAACACCATATATTTT	CASSLRQGNTIYF
.	.	TRBV7-2	TRBJ2-2	TGTGCCAGCAGGGATATACGGGGAGCTGCCGGCACCGGGGAGCTGTTTTTT	CASRDIRGAAGTGELFF
.	.	TRBV2	TRBJ1-2	TGTGCCAGCTCTAGCGACCCAGACTATGGCTACACCTTC	CASSSDPDYGYTF
.	.	TRBV7-6	TRBJ2-5	TGTGCCAGCAGCTTAGTCGGACTAAGTGAGACCCAGTACTTC	CASSLVGLSETQYF
.	TRBD1	TRBV24-1	TRBJ1-5	TGTGCCACCGGGGCAGGGGGCGCCGATCAGCCCCAGCATTTT	CATGAGGADQPQHF
few	TRBD2	TRBV28	TRBJ2-2	TGTGCCAGCAATATAGGGACTATTTTCGGGGAGCTGTTTTTT	CASNIGTIFGELFF
.	TRBD2	TRBV6-4	TRBJ2-1	TGTGCCAGCAGCGGTTGGGGGGGGAAGCAGTTCTTC	CASSGWGGKQFF
.	.	TRBV4-3	TRBJ1-6	TGCGCCAGCAGCCAATCATTTGGGTCAGGGGTCCCCAGACCCCTCCACTTT	CASSQSFGSGVPRPLHF
.	.	TRBV9	TRBJ1-1	TGTGCCAGCAGCGTAGATCCGAGTCGGGGCACTGAAGCTTTCTTT	CASSVDPSRGTEAFF
.	TRBD1	TRBV2	TRBJ2-1	TGTGCCAGCAACGACAGGGGGAACTACAATGAGCAGTTCTTC	CASNDRGNYNEQFF
.	TRBD2	TRBV28	TRBJ2-1	TGTGCCAGCAGTTTATGCTACGGGACTAGCGGCCAATACAATGAGCAGTTCTTC	CASSLCYGTSGQYNEQFF
.	.	TRBV11-2	TRBJ1-4	TGTGCCAGCAGCTCATACCGGGAGGCTCTTGAAAAACTGTTTTTT	CASSSYREALEKLFF
.	TRBD1	TRBV7-2	TRBJ2-5	TGTGCCAGCAGGGGGACAGGGAGGTGGGGAGAGACCCAGTACTTC	CASRGTGRWGETQYF
.	.	TRBV5-6	TRBJ2-1	TGTGCCAGCAGCTCGCAGGGGCCTCTTCAAAATGAGCAGTTCTTC	CASSSQGPLQNEQFF